Listed below are T cell receptor beta chains from one sample, sequenced in a study of shared clonotypes between healthy human individuals. The repertoire was sequenced with immunoSEQ multiplex PCR; TCRdb's copy has only in-frame clones and lacks some. The sample records roughly 850,000 clones, about 96% being singletons. The sample taken for sequencing was naive CD8+ T cells sorted from blood. The receptors shown here come from a man aged 25 to 40 in good health. CDR3s include the opening cysteine and the closing phenylalanine or tryptophan. The order of the fields is J gene, clone size, D gene, V gene, CDR3 protein, CDR3 DNA. A D gene is named only where the DNA matches it firmly. Clone size appears in some rows only: once, few, many, or a class for an expanded clone.

J gene: TRBJ2-4
clone size: .
D gene: TRBD1
V gene: TRBV2
CDR3 protein: CASSGQGSRKNIQYF
CDR3 DNA: TGTGCCAGCAGCGGACAGGGTAGCAGAAAAAACATTCAGTACTTC

J gene: TRBJ2-2
clone size: .
D gene: .
V gene: TRBV7-2
CDR3 protein: CASSTRGVLDTGELFF
CDR3 DNA: TGTGCCAGCAGCACCCGGGGAGTTCTAGACACCGGGGAGCTGTTTTTT

J gene: TRBJ2-2
clone size: .
D gene: TRBD2
V gene: TRBV9
CDR3 protein: CASSGAGTGELFF
CDR3 DNA: TGTGCCAGCAGCGGAGCGGGAACCGGGGAGCTGTTTTTT

J gene: TRBJ2-1
clone size: .
D gene: .
V gene: TRBV27
CDR3 protein: CASSGAGHSYNEQFF
CDR3 DNA: TGTGCCAGCAGTGGTGCGGGCCACTCCTACAATGAGCAGTTCTTC

J gene: TRBJ2-3
clone size: .
D gene: TRBD1
V gene: TRBV27
CDR3 protein: CASSYGTGWVADTQYF
CDR3 DNA: TGTGCCAGCAGTTACGGGACAGGGTGGGTTGCAGATACGCAGTATTTT

J gene: TRBJ2-7
clone size: .
D gene: TRBD2
V gene: TRBV27
CDR3 protein: CASSSPGLALYEQYF
CDR3 DNA: TGTGCCAGCAGTTCACCGGGACTAGCGCTCTACGAGCAGTACTTC

J gene: TRBJ2-3
clone size: .
D gene: .
V gene: TRBV11-2
CDR3 protein: CASSLEGFQDTQYF
CDR3 DNA: TGTGCCAGCAGCTTAGAGGGCTTTCAAGATACGCAGTATTTT

J gene: TRBJ2-7
clone size: once
D gene: .
V gene: TRBV5-1
CDR3 protein: CASSFPGGITSDEQYF
CDR3 DNA: TGCGCCAGCAGCTTTCCCGGAGGGATCACGTCGGACGAGCAGTACTTC

J gene: TRBJ1-1
clone size: .
D gene: .
V gene: TRBV11-2
CDR3 protein: CASSLGRGGMNTEAFF
CDR3 DNA: TGTGCCAGCAGCTTAGGACGGGGCGGAATGAACACTGAAGCTTTCTTT

J gene: TRBJ2-7
clone size: .
D gene: .
V gene: TRBV9
CDR3 protein: CASSPQGVHEQYF
CDR3 DNA: TGTGCCAGCAGCCCCCAGGGTGTCCACGAGCAGTACTTC